What follows is one T cell receptor beta chain and its context. The antigen remains unidentified. The CDR3 contains 19 residues. This entry is derived from a study of cytomegalovirus exposure and HLA in healthy donors. Looking at the study overall: Ancestry clustering placed around four fifths of over 300 genotyped donors in the Caucasian-associated cluster. General study points: Some TCR beta chains (164 of them) were listed as cytomegalovirus-associated. According to an earlier analysis, most TCR beta V segments yielded productive rearrangements about 90% or about 30% of the time.

The PCR contained 60 Vbeta and 13 Jbeta primers. Data came from immunoSEQ multiplex PCR; TCRdb stores just in-frame clones and leaves some out. The profile shows roughly 200,000 clones, just over 75% of them singletons. The sequence came from a man in his thirties or forties in good health and CMV-seronegative. The chain joins TRBV1 to TRBJ1-1; the table's D call TRBD1 went unverified against the DNA. TRBV1 is a listed pseudogene. Sequencing was carried out using PBMCs. The CDR3 nucleotides read TGCACCAGCAGCCAAGATCAACCGGAGGACAGGGGGCCGAACACTGAAGCTTTCTTT. Protein: CTSSQDQPEDRGPNTEAFF.